A single TCR beta chain is shown here with its context. What this receptor recognizes is not known. The sample holds no much larger clone one base away, and base qualities are not on file. In the prospective study, participants were roughly 18 to 100 years old, resided in about two dozen geographic areas of the United States, and were enrolled through a virtual design. In the prospective study, participants were assigned to cohorts based on the clinical history participants reported in a screening survey and a study questionnaire. Recovered participants in ImmuneRACE Cohort 3 were defined by two consecutive negative NP/OP PCR tests, clearance by a healthcare professional, or resolution of symptoms. Each participant in the prospective study had whole blood, serum and a nasopharyngeal or oropharyngeal swab collected by mobile phlebotomists. Participants in the prospective study had the option to provide additional blood draws and questionnaires over a roughly two-month period. Prospective study blood samples were shipped either frozen or at room temperature before DNA extraction.

This sample was included in a study of blood T cell repertoires in COVID-19 (dated by TCRdb to about 2020). Some background on the complete study: Samples covering the acute and convalescent phases of COVID-19 were provided by collaborators in the United States, Italy and Spain. The prospective study material was composed of cDNA or gDNA derived from T cells, B-cell-depleted T cells, or PBMCs. Subjects who had been exposed to COVID-19, were actively infected with it, or had recovered from it provided the deeply sampled blood TCRbeta repertoires that made up the dataset. The repertoires were made available in a free public database intended to serve as a resource for research on the immune response to SARS-CoV-2. The samples were drawn from the first 160 participants of the ongoing ImmuneRACE study and from about 1,200 subjects provided by 6 global collaborators. The sample metadata nearly always contained a de-identified subject ID, COVID-19 status, age in years and sex. Where available, HLA class I and class II types were taken from metadata supplied by the sample provider and were not determined by assay-based typing.

Reading the germline V gene gives CDR1 MGHRA and CDR2 YSYEKL. The CDR3 runs 20 residues from the cysteine to the phenylalanine. Only the CDR3 part of the read is kept: 60 bases, read in frame from the first base. Trimming leaves V shorter by 5 bases and J shorter by 4 bases, with the junction holding 21 bases beyond the gene matches. Points the paper makes about the study in general: The amount of clinical and demographic metadata varied by source and participant and was provided uncurated.

TCRbeta CDR3 regions were amplified from genomic DNA by means of the immunoSEQ Assay, a bias-controlled multiplex PCR. In the original analysis: Within the assay, amplification of reference gene primers was used to estimate how many nucleated cells each sample contained. Sequence reads were collapsed and filtered to measure the absolute abundance of every unique TCRbeta CDR3 rearrangement. For each sample, productive Simpson clonality was calculated by taking the square root of Simpson's diversity index across productive rearrangements. Entries here come from immuneACCESS through TCRdb and include only in-frame sequences with V and J called. Some clones fail to appear in such tables; in the studies checked, an unresolved V gene covers under half of the shortfall, and the cause of the remainder is unknown. V and J calls and clone size come straight from that table; D and trimming were deduced from the DNA. This sample lists a few hundred thousand clones; 80% to 90% were detected once. Of the sample, 2.2% is held by the ten largest clones.

Sequencing was carried out using PBMCs or T cells enriched from blood (not recorded which). This sequence was found in a man aged 25-45 years who had recovered from COVID-19. This chain is built from TRBV4-1 and TRBJ2-3, and TRBD2 aligns with 10 junction nucleotides. The nucleotide sequence reads TGCGCCAGCAGCAGACCGGGACAGATTTGGACTAGCGGCCTGTCAGATACGCAGTATTTT. This is translated as CASSRPGQIWTSGLSDTQYF.